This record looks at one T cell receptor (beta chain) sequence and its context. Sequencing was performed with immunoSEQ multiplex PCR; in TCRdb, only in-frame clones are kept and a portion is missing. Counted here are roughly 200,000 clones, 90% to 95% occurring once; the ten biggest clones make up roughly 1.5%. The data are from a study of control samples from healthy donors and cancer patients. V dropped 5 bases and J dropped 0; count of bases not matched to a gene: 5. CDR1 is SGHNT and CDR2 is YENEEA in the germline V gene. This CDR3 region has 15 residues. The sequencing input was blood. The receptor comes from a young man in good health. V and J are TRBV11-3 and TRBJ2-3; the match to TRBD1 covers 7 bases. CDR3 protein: CASSRTGASTDTQYF. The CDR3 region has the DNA TGTGCCAGCAGCCGGACAGGAGCTAGCACAGATACGCAGTATTTT.